This TCR beta chain was identified during a study of T-cell memory formation after mild COVID-19. Study details: Largely donor-specific TCR clusters were found.

TCRdb re-called the 5' RACE reads through MiXCR, storing one row per CDR3 protein. Altogether roughly 150,000 distinct CDR3 sequences are present, around 27% being singletons, with the ten largest covering around 22%. The CDR3 totals 12 residues. Germline CDR1 GTSNPN, CDR2 SVGIG (reference sequence). The germline V and J ends were trimmed by 5 bases and 1 base, with 8 bases remaining between them. Study conclusions and caveats: Clones contracting across day 15 to 85 had a balanced CD4/CD8 profile; later expanding clones leaned CD4+. Of the contracting clones, CD4+ ones lay mainly in CM and EM, and CD8+ ones in EMRA. The study detected some responding clones in pre-infection memory, suggesting cross-reactive memory joined.

Remarks on this clonotype: As yet, its antigen is unknown.

This rearrangement joins TRBV30 to TRBJ1-1, with TRBD1 as a possible D gene (6 bases). What was sequenced was PBMCs or a T cell subset sorted from them (not recorded which). The TCR sequence derives from an adult woman who had mild COVID-19 (a few samples of this study predate the infection). Cell type and time point are not known. The CDR3 DNA sequence: TGTGCCTGGGGACAGTCGAACACTGAAGCTTTCTTT. It yields the protein CAWGQSNTEAFF.